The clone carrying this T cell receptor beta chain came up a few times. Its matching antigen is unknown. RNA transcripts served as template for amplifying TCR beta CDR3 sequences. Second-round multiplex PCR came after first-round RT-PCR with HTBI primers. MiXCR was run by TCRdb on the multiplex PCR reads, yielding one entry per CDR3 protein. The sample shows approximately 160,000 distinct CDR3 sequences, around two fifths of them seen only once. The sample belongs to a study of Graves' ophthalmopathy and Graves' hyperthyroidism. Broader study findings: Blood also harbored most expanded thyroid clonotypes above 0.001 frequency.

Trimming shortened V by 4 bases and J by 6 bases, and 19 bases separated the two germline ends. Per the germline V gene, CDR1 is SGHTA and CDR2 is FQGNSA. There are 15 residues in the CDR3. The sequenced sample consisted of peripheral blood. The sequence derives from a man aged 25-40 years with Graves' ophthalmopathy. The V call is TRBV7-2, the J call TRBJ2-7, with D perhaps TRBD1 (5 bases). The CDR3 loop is CASSSGPNRPLEQYF. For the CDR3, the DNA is TGTGCCAGCAGCTCCGGACCAAACAGGCCACTCGAGCAGTACTTC.